This T cell receptor beta chain was sequenced in a study of human versus mouse CDR3 diversity and MHC coevolution. In the study overall: The immunoSEQ assay reportedly detects one in 200,000 T cells. Between about 5.5 x 10^6 and 1.8 x 10^7 valid reads came from each sample.

In germline, CDR1 is MNHNY, CDR2 SVGAGI (reference sequence). The length of the CDR3 is 13 residues. The V end lost 2 bases, the J end lost 6 bases, and 10 bases lay between the germline ends. Generated by immunoSEQ multiplex PCR, the TCRdb table keeps only in-frame clones and is missing some. The sample carries more than 55,000 clones, roughly 94% recorded once. This sequence originates from a person in their sixties in good health. The source material was naive CD4+ T cells from blood. Specified subset: CD45RO-negative CD62L-positive naive CD4 T cells. V usage is TRBV6-6 and J usage is TRBJ1-2; no reliable D call. The CDR3 is CASSYPPPDGYTF. CDR3 bases: TGTGCCAGCAGTTACCCCCCCCCGGATGGCTACACCTTC.